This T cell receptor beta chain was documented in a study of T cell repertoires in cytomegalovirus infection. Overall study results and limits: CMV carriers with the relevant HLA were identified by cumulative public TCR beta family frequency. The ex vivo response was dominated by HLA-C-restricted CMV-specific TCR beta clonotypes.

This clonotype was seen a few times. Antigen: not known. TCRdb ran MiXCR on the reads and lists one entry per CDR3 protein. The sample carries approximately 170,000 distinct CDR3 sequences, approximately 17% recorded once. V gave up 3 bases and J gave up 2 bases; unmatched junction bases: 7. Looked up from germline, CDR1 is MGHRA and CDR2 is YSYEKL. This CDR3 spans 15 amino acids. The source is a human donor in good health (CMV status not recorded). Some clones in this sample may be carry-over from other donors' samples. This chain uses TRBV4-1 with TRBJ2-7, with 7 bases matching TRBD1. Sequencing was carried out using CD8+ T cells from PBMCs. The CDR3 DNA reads TGCGCCAGCAGCCAGACCCGGGACAGCGCCTACGAGCAGTACTTC. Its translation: CASSQTRDSAYEQYF.